Presented here are 27 T cell receptor beta chains from one specimen sequenced in a study of PD-1 blockade in classical Hodgkin lymphoma. No patient escaped relapse after autologous stem cell transplantation, and brentuximab vedotin exposure varied. Some clones are missing from TCRdb's copy, which holds only in-frame ones; the method was immunoSEQ multiplex PCR. The repertoire holds some 150,000 clones, with approximately 81% as singletons. The specimen comprised peripheral blood mononuclear cells (PBMCs), sampled before the second cycle of nivolumab. The receptors originated from a human donor with classical Hodgkin lymphoma.

This chain connects TRBV7-8 to TRBJ2-5, with 13 nucleotides matching TRBD2. The DNA end is more similar to TRBJ2-7, so the J call may be wrong. The CDR3 runs to 15 residues. Germline CDR1 reads SGHVS; CDR2 reads FQNEAQ. CDR3 DNA: TGTGCCAGCAGCGCAAGACTAGCGGGGGGCTACGAGCAGTACTTC. Amino acids: CASSARLAGGYEQYF.

This sequence joins TRBV18 and TRBJ1-4, with no clear D. CDR3 size: 15 residues. V lost 7 bases and J lost 0, with 12 bases in between. Per germline, CDR1 KGHSH and CDR2 LQKENI. This CDR3 reads CASFRGGATNEKLFF. CDR3 DNA sequence: TGTGCCAGCTTCAGAGGTGGGGCAACTAATGAAAAACTGTTTTTT.

The CDR3 DNA is TGTGCCAGCTCACCACCGGGACACCCCCAAGAGACCCAGTACTTC. It is translated as CASSPPGHPQETQYF. This chain links TRBV18 with TRBJ2-5; the D gene is possibly TRBD1 (6 bases). CDR3 length equals 15 residues. CDR1 and CDR2 from the germline V gene are KGHSH and LQKENI. V was cut by 0 bases and J by 1 base, with 9 bases left in between.

The J gene is TRBJ1-2, the V gene TRBV29-1; 9 bases align to TRBD1. This CDR3 comprises 14 residues. Per germline, CDR1 SQVTM and CDR2 ANQGSEA. Trimming at V came to 6 bases and at J to 2 bases, leaving 7 bases not matched to a gene. The CDR3 loop reads CSVGGQGGNYGYTF. Written as DNA, the CDR3 is TGCAGCGTGGGGGGACAGGGAGGCAACTATGGCTACACCTTC.

The rearrangement joins TRBV5-4 to TRBJ2-7; the match to TRBD1 covers 10 bases. The CDR3 sequence is 14 residues long. Germline loops: CDR1 SGHNT, CDR2 YYREEE (reference sequence). V shed 6 bases, J shed 1 base, and the junction held 4 bases outside the gene matches. As DNA, the CDR3 is TGTGCCAGCACCCGGACAGGGGGATCCTACGAGCAGTACTTC. Encoded protein: CASTRTGGSYEQYF.

This clone has only one observation. The chain carries TRBV10-3 and TRBJ2-5, with 9 bases matching TRBD1. The J call may not be correct, given that the DNA end is closer to TRBJ2-7. CDR1 ENHRY and CDR2 SYGVKD come from the germline V gene. The CDR3 totals 13 residues. The CDR3 nucleotides are TGTGCCATTGTACAGGGGGCGGGTTACGAGCAGTACTTC. As protein: CAIVQGAGYEQYF.

The chain combines TRBV9 with TRBJ2-3, with D uncertain. V shed 3 bases and J shed 5 bases, with 7 bases lying between them. The CDR3 length is 12 residues. CDR1 and CDR2 from the germline V gene are SGDLS and YYNGEE. Here the CDR3 reads CASSDPRDTQYF. As DNA, the CDR3 is TGTGCCAGCAGCGACCCGAGAGATACGCAGTATTTT. Together with reference TRBV9 and TRBJ2-3, the CDR3 gives the full variable domain: DSGVTQTPKHLITATGQRVTLRCSPRSGDLSVYWYQQSLDQGLQFLIQYYNGEERAKGNILERFSAQQFPDLHSELNLSSLELGDSALYFCASSDPRDTQYFGPGTRLTVL.

CDR3 sequence reads: CASSIRLRGLEQYF. CDR3 DNA sequence: TGTGCCAGTAGTATACGCCTTCGGGGACTCGAGCAGTACTTC. The chain is built from TRBV19 and TRBJ2-7, with D possibly being TRBD2 (6 bases). Germline V gene sequence: CDR1 LNHDA, CDR2 SQIVND (reference sequence). Trimming took 2 bases from V and 6 from J, leaving 14 bases between them. This CDR3 has 14 amino acids.

The chain recombines TRBV27 with TRBJ1-1; D uncertain. The CDR3 loop spans 13 amino acids. Trimming removed 3 bases at V and 1 base at J, with 6 bases between. Germline-derived CDR1 and CDR2 are MNHEY and SMNVEV (reference sequence). The chain's CDR3 is CASSFKGNTEAFF. CDR3 nucleotides: TGTGCCAGCAGTTTCAAGGGGAACACTGAAGCTTTCTTT.

The chain is built from TRBV11-3 and TRBJ2-1; no reliable D call. The CDR3 is 12 residues long. The germline V gene has CDR1 SGHNT and CDR2 YENEEA. Trimming left V 2 bases short and J 7 bases short, with 6 bases between. The CDR3 loop reads CASSLSLNEQFF. CDR3 coding DNA: TGTGCCAGCAGCTTATCACTTAATGAGCAGTTCTTC. Full variable domain (remainder filled in from reference TRBV11-3 and TRBJ2-1): EAGVVQSPRYKIIEKKQPVAFWCNPISGHNTLYWYLQNLGQGPELLIRYENEEAVDDSQLPKDRFSAERLKGVDSTLKIQPAELGDSAVYLCASSLSLNEQFFGPGTRLTVL.

This clone appeared a single time. The chain employs TRBV5-4 and TRBJ1-2; D is ambiguous. Deletions cut 0 bases from V and 2 bases from J, with 2 bases between. The germline CDR1 and CDR2 sequences are SGHNT and YYREEE (reference sequence). The CDR3 sequence is 12 residues long. The CDR3 DNA reads TGTGCCAGCAGCTTGGAGAACTATGGCTACACCTTC. Translating it yields CASSLENYGYTF.

The gene calls are TRBV27 and TRBJ2-3; 7 bases fit TRBD2. Per the germline V gene, CDR1 is MNHEY and CDR2 is SMNVEV (reference sequence). V lost 7 bases and J lost 6; bases outside the gene matches: 7. This CDR3 is built from 13 residues. CDR3 in DNA: TGTGCCAGCAAACGGGACTACCAGGATACGCAGTATTTT. Protein product: CASKRDYQDTQYF.

The J gene is TRBJ2-1, the V gene TRBV2, with a tentative D call TRBD1 (6 bases). V lost 6 bases and J lost 1, with 10 bases in between. CDR1 is SNHLY and CDR2 is FYNNEI in the germline V gene. This CDR3 region has 14 residues. The CDR3 nucleotides read TGTGCCAGCAGGAGAGGGGGTTCCTACAATGAGCAGTTCTTC. This gives the protein CASRRGGSYNEQFF.

The chain has TRBV7-8 and TRBJ2-1, with D possibly matching TRBD2 (6 bases). Trimming left V 6 bases short and J 3 bases short, with 12 bases between. This CDR3 comprises 14 residues. Germline CDR1 is SGHVS and CDR2 is FQNEAQ. The CDR3, as DNA: TGTGCCAGCAGTCCTGGACTACACTACAATGAGCAGTTCTTC. It yields the protein CASSPGLHYNEQFF.

The gene calls are TRBV28 and TRBJ1-1; 8 nucleotides match TRBD1. Per the germline V gene, CDR1 is MDHEN and CDR2 is SYDVKM. Unmatched junction bases numbered 9, after V lost 6 bases and J lost 0 bases. The CDR3 totals 16 residues. In DNA form, the CDR3 reads TGTGCCAGCAGCTCACCAGGGACAGGAGTGAACACTGAAGCTTTCTTT. Translated: CASSSPGTGVNTEAFF. Full variable domain (rest looked up from reference TRBV28 and TRBJ1-1): DVKVTQSSRYLVKRTGEKVFLECVQDMDHENMFWYRQDPGLGLRLIYFSYDVKMKEKGDIPEGYSVSREKKERFSLILESASTNQTSMYLCASSSPGTGVNTEAFFGQGTRLTVV.

V gene TRBV6-5 combines with J gene TRBJ1-1; 7 nucleotides agree with TRBD1. The CDR3 sequence is 16 residues long. J gave up 0 bases and V 2 bases, and 6 bases lay outside the gene matches. CDR1 is MNHEY and CDR2 is SVGAGI in the germline V gene. CDR3 nucleotides: TGTGCCAGCAGTTACACGACAGGGCGGATGAACACTGAAGCTTTCTTT. It is translated as CASSYTTGRMNTEAFF.

The rearrangement links TRBV7-3 to TRBJ2-1; D is uncertain. V shed 2 bases and J shed 0 bases, with 11 bases lying between them. Per germline, CDR1 SGHTA and CDR2 FQGTGA. The CDR3 has 16 amino acids. The DNA of the CDR3 is TGTGCCAGCAGCTTAGATGGAAAACGCTCCTACAATGAGCAGTTCTTC. Protein product: CASSLDGKRSYNEQFF.

V is TRBV18 and J is TRBJ2-7; 7 positions match TRBD2. CDR3 length equals 14 residues. With 3 bases clipped from V and 4 bases from J, the junction kept 6 bases outside the gene matches. In germline, CDR1 is KGHSH, CDR2 LQKENI. CDR3 sequence: CASSPAGGLYEQYF. CDR3 DNA: TGTGCCAGCTCACCGGCCGGGGGGTTGTACGAGCAGTACTTC. Full variable domain (outside the CDR3, taken from reference TRBV18 and TRBJ2-7): NAGVMQNPRHLVRRRGQEARLRCSPMKGHSHVYWYRQLPEEGLKFMVYLQKENIIDESGMPKERFSAEFPKEGPSILRIQQVVRGDSAAYFCASSPAGGLYEQYFGPGTRLTVT.

The V call is TRBV5-4, the J call TRBJ2-7; D assignment may be TRBD1 or TRBD2 (5 bases each). This CDR3 region has 15 residues. Germline CDR1 reads SGHNT; CDR2 reads YYREEE (reference sequence). V was cut by 4 bases and J by 3 bases, with 17 bases left in between. The CDR3 spells CASSARGGSNYEQYF. For the CDR3, the DNA is TGTGCCAGCAGCGCGAGGGGTGGTAGCAACTACGAGCAGTACTTC.

The rearrangement joins TRBV12-5 to TRBJ2-5; the match to TRBD2 covers 8 bases. Germline V gene data show CDR1 as LGHNT and CDR2 as FRNRAP. V lost 5 bases, J lost 2 bases, and 4 bases stayed unmatched. The length of the CDR3 is 14 residues. The CDR3 nucleotides are TGTGCTAGTGGTCTTAGCGGGGTTCAAGAGACCCAGTACTTC. Amino acid sequence: CASGLSGVQETQYF.

V and J are TRBV4-3 and TRBJ2-3; 10 nucleotides agree with TRBD2. This CDR3 contains 15 residues. The germline V gene has CDR1 LGHNA and CDR2 YSLEER. V trimming: 2 bases; J trimming: 3 bases; junction bases outside the gene matches: 2. CDR3 DNA sequence: TGCGCCAGCAGCCAAAGCGGGAGGGATACAGATACGCAGTATTTT. Translation gives CASSQSGRDTDTQYF.

This clone was seen only once. This chain connects TRBV5-4 to TRBJ2-7; 13 bases map to TRBD2. CDR1 is SGHNT, CDR2 YYREEE, per germline (reference sequence). The CDR3 is 17 amino acids. J was trimmed by 2 bases and V by 1 base; bases with no gene match: 6. Written as DNA, the CDR3 is TGTGCCAGCAGCTTGACTAGCGGGGGGGCGGTGGCCTACGAGCAGTACTTC. Translating gives CASSLTSGGAVAYEQYF.

This clone has a handful of counts. The genes are TRBV5-4 and TRBJ2-1; D is possibly TRBD2 (6 bases). CDR1 is SGHNT and CDR2 is YYREEE in the germline V gene (reference sequence). The V gene lost 4 bases and the J gene lost 12 bases, with 11 bases spanning the gap. The CDR3 extends over 11 amino acids. The DNA for the CDR3 is TGTGCCAGCAGCCACCGGGAGAGGCAGTTCTTC. Protein product: CASSHRERQFF.

On this clone: A much larger clone differs by one base, so this may be a read error. The chain uses TRBV7-7 and TRBJ2-3; 9 bases align to TRBD2. V was clipped by 1 base and J by 2 bases; unmatched bases: 1. Germline V gene data show CDR1 as SSHAT and CDR2 as FNYEAQ (reference sequence). The length of the CDR3 is 15 residues. For the CDR3, the DNA is TGTGCCAGCAGCTTAGGACTAGCGGACACAGATACGCAGTATTTT. Translated: CASSLGLADTDTQYF.

CDR3 sequence reads: CASSYQGGVTYEQYF. The CDR3 DNA follows: TGTGCCAGCAGTTACCAAGGGGGTGTTACCTACGAGCAGTACTTC. The chain combines TRBV6-5 with TRBJ2-7; maybe TRBD1 (6 bases). Per germline, CDR1 MNHEY and CDR2 SVGAGI. The CDR3 has 15 residues. Deletions cut 2 bases from V and 2 bases from J, with 13 bases between.

V and J are TRBV11-2 and TRBJ2-3; no clear D. Germline CDR1 SGHAT, CDR2 FQNNGV. CDR3 length: 14 amino acids. Trimming removed 3 bases at V and 1 base at J, with 8 bases between. The CDR3 DNA follows: TGTGCCAGCAGCTTGGGCGGCCGCACAGATACGCAGTATTTT. It translates to CASSLGGRTDTQYF.

The chain links TRBV7-2 to TRBJ2-3; 7 bases map to TRBD1. V gave up 3 bases and J gave up 6 bases; unmatched junction bases: 18. Germline V CDR1 and CDR2: SGHTA, FQGNSA. CDR3 length: 18 amino acids. The CDR3 coding sequence is TGTGCCAGCAGCTTGCTACCGGGACAGCTCCTCCCCGGGGATACGCAGTATTTT. Translating gives CASSLLPGQLLPGDTQYF. Supplemented by reference TRBV7-2 and TRBJ2-3, the full variable domain reads GAGVSQSPSNKVTEKGKDVELRCDPISGHTALYWYRQSLGQGLEFLIYFQGNSAPDKSGLPSDRFSAERTGGSVSTLTIQRTQQEDSAVYLCASSLLPGQLLPGDTQYFGPGTRLTVL.